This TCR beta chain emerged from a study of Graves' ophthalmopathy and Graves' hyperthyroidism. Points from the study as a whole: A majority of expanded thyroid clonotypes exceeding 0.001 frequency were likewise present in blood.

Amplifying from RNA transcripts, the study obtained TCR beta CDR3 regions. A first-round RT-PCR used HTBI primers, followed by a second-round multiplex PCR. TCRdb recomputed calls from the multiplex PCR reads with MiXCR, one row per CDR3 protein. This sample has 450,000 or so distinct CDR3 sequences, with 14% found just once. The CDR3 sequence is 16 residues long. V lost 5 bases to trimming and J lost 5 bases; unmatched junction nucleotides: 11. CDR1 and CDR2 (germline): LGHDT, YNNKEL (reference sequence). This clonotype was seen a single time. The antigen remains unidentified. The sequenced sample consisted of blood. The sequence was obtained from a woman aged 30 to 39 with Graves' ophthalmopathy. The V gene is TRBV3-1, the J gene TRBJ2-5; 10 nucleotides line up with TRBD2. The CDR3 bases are TGTGCCAGCAGCAGCCATAGCGGGAGGCTGAAGGAGACCCAGTACTTC. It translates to CASSSHSGRLKETQYF.